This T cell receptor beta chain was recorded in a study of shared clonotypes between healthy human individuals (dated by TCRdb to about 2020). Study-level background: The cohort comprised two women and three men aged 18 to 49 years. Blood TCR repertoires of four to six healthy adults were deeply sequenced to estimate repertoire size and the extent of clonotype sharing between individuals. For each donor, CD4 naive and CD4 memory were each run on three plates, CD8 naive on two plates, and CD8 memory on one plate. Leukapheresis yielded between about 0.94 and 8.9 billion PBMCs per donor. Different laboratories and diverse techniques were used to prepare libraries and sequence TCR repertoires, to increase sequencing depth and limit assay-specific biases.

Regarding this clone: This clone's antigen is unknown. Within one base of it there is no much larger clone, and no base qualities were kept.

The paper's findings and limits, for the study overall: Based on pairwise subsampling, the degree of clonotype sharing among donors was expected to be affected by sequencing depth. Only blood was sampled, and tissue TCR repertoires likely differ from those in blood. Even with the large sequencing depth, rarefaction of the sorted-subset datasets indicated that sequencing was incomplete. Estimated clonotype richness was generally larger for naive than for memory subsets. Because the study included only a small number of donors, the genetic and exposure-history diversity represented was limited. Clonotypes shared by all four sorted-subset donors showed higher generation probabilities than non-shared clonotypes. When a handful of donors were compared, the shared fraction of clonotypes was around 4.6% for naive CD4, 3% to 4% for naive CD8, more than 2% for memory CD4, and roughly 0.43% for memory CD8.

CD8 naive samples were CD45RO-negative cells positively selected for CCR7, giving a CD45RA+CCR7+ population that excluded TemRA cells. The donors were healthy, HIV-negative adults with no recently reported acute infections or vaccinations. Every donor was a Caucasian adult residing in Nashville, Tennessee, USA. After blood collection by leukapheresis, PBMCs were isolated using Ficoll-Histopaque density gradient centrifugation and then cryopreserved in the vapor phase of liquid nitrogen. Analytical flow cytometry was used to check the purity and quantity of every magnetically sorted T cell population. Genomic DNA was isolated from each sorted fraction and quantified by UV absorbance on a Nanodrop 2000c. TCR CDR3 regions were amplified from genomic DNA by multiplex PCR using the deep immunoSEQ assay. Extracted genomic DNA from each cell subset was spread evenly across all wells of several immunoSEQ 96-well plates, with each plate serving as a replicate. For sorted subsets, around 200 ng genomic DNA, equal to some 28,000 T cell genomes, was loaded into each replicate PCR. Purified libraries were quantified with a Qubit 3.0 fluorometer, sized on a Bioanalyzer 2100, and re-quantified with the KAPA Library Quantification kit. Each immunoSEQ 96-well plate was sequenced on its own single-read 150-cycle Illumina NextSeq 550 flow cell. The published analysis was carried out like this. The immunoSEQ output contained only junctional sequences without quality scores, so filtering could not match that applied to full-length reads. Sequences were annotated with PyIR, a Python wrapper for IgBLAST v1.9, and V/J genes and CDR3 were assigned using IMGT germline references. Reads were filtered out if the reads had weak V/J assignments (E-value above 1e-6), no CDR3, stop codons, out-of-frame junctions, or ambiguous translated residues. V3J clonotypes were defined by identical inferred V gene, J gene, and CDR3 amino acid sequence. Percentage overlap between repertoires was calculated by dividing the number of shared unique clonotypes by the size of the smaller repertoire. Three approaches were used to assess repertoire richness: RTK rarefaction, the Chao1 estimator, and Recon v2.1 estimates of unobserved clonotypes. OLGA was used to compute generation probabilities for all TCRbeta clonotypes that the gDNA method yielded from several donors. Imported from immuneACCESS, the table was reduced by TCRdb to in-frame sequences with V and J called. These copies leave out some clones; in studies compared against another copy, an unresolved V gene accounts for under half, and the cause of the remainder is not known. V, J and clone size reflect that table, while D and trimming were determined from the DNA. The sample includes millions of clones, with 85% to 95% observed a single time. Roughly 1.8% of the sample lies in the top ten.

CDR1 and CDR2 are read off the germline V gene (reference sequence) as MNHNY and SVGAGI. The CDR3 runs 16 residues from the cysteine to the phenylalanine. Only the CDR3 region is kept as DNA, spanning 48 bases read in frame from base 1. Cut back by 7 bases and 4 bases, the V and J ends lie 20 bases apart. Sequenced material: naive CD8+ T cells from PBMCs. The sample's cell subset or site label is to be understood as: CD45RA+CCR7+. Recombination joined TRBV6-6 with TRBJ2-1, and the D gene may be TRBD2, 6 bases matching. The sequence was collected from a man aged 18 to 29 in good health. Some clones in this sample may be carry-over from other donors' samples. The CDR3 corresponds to CASTTTDYTNYNEQFF. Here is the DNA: TGTGCCAGCACCACTACGGACTACACGAATTACAATGAGCAGTTCTTC.